The source of this T cell receptor (beta chain) is a study of regulatory T cells in long-lasting Graves disease. General study findings and limits: Examination was confined to peripheral blood, excluding thyroid tissue. Segments TRBV28, TRBJ1-2 and TRBJ2-5 showed preferential usage in persistent disease.

In the case of this clonotype: Its target is unknown.

Time point given: persistent/refractory GD, antithyroid drugs over 5 years with positive TRAb. Researchers made the TCR library from RNA that was extracted from PBMCs. American Thyroid Association guidelines defined how Graves' disease was diagnosed. Trimming pared 8 bases from V and 11 bases from J, leaving 21 bases between. The CDR3 contains 13 residues. Per the germline V gene, CDR1 is LNHDA and CDR2 is SQIVND (reference sequence). Building the TCR beta libraries relied on iRepertoire HTBI primers, and CDR3 regions underwent Arm-PCR. From the multiplex PCR reads, TCRdb called clonotypes with MiXCR, one entry per CDR3 protein. The data hold a few hundred thousand distinct CDR3 sequences, with approximately 23% observed a single time.

The V call is TRBV19, the J call TRBJ1-1; D may be TRBD1 (5 bases). Sequenced here: peripheral blood mononuclear cells (PBMCs), sampled when the disease was refractory, from a patient treated with antithyroid drugs. This clonotype was obtained from a female donor with Graves disease. The CDR3 reads CASSLRQPTEAFF. CDR3 nucleotides: TGTGCCAGTTCTCTGCGACAGCCGACGGAGGCTTTCTTT.